This TCR beta chain stems from a study of siplizumab effects on memory and regulatory T cells. Study-wide results and caveats: Proliferating siplizumab-culture Tregs lacked confirmation of suppressive function.

Sequenced by immunoSEQ multiplex PCR; TCRdb stores in-frame clones only, minus some. The sample yields roughly 120,000 clones, roughly 94% seen once. V lost 1 base, J lost 6 bases, and 6 bases stayed unmatched. The germline CDR1 and CDR2 sequences are MGHDK and SYGVNS. The CDR3 is 15 amino acids. Points on this clone: Its antigen is unknown.

The sample taken for sequencing was non-Treg CD4+ T cells sorted from blood. This TCR came from a human donor in good health. The J gene is TRBJ2-1, the V gene TRBV25-1, with TRBD1 matching over 7 bases. This CDR3 reads CASSEWDSKTNEQFF. For the CDR3, the DNA is TGTGCCAGCAGTGAATGGGACAGTAAAACCAATGAGCAGTTCTTC.